Listed below are T cell receptor beta chains from one sample, sequenced in a study of blood T cells in healthy people across ages. TCRdb reanalysed the 5' RACE reads using MiXCR and keeps one entry per CDR3 protein. The sample yields around 1,700,000 distinct CDR3 sequences, 28% seen once. The material sequenced was blood. These receptor sequences come from a woman aged 30 to 39 in good health. Each CDR3 is given with its conserved first and last residue. A D gene is named only where the DNA matches it firmly. Expanded clones are given a class, and other clones once, few, many or no size at all.

v_gene	j_gene	abundance	d_gene	CDR3aa	CDR3nt
TRBV3-1	TRBJ2-1	NA	TRBD1	CASSTRQGVEYEQFF	TGTGCCAGCAGCACGCGACAGGGTGTGGAATATGAGCAGTTCTTC
TRBV7-9	TRBJ1-1	NA	NA	CASSTMIEVPEAFF	TGTGCCAGCAGCACAATGATCGAGGTTCCTGAAGCTTTCTTT
TRBV29-1	TRBJ2-5	NA	NA	CSAPELYGETQYF	TGCAGCGCCCCGGAGCTGTATGGGGAGACCCAGTACTTC
TRBV4-1	TRBJ1-1	NA	NA	CASSRLGLNTEAFF	TGCGCCAGCAGCCGGCTGGGACTGAACACTGAAGCTTTCTTT
TRBV20-1	TRBJ2-1	many	TRBD2	CSARGASGRSEQFF	TGCAGTGCTAGAGGCGCTAGCGGGAGAAGTGAGCAGTTCTTC
TRBV25-1	TRBJ2-7	many	TRBD2	CASSGRLAGGDPYEQYF	TGTGCCAGCAGTGGAAGACTAGCGGGGGGTGACCCCTACGAGCAGTACTTC
TRBV12-3/TRBV12-4	TRBJ1-2	NA	NA	CASSPPLLEGKGYTF	TGTGCCAGCAGTCCACCCCTCCTTGAAGGGAAAGGCTACACCTTC
TRBV28	TRBJ2-3	NA	TRBD2	CASLAGGPDTQYF	TGTGCCAGCCTAGCGGGGGGTCCAGATACGCAGTATTTT
TRBV7-2	TRBJ2-5	many	TRBD2	CASSLAGVRETQYF	TGTGCCAGCAGTCTCGCGGGAGTTAGAGAGACCCAGTACTTC
TRBV7-2	TRBJ1-2	NA	TRBD1	CASSIRGPYRYTF	TGTGCCAGCAGCATAAGGGGGCCTTATCGCTACACCTTC
TRBV10-3	TRBJ1-2	few	NA	CATSETGLTYGYTF	TGTGCCACCAGTGAGACGGGCCTAACCTATGGCTACACCTTC
TRBV9	TRBJ1-2	many	TRBD1	CASSAWGQGDGYTF	TGTGCCAGCAGCGCCTGGGGACAGGGAGATGGCTACACCTTC
TRBV6-2/TRBV6-3	TRBJ1-2	few	NA	CASSYVAGANYGYTF	TGTGCCAGCAGTTACGTCGCAGGGGCGAACTATGGCTACACCTTC
TRBV14	TRBJ2-2	NA	TRBD2	CASSRIAGGYQAGELFF	TGTGCCAGCAGCCGTATCGCGGGGGGATATCAGGCCGGGGAGCTGTTTTTT
TRBV5-1	TRBJ2-1	few	TRBD2	CASRTGTSAHNEQFF	TGCGCCAGCAGAACCGGGACTAGTGCACACAATGAGCAGTTCTTC
TRBV7-6	TRBJ2-1	NA	NA	CASSPRQRQANEQFF	TGTGCCAGCAGCCCTAGACAGAGGCAGGCCAATGAGCAGTTCTTC
TRBV3-1	TRBJ1-1	few	TRBD1	CASMGQGGTEAFF	TGTGCCAGCATGGGACAGGGAGGCACTGAAGCTTTCTTT
TRBV27	TRBJ2-5	NA	TRBD2	CAGSFGLAGPGTQYF	TGTGCCGGCAGTTTCGGACTAGCGGGACCCGGGACCCAGTACTTC
TRBV29-1	TRBJ2-4	many	NA	CSVKAEDKNIQYF	TGCAGCGTTAAGGCAGAAGACAAAAACATTCAGTACTTC
TRBV23-1	TRBJ1-5	many	NA	CASSYRDSNQPQHF	TGCGCCAGCAGCTACAGGGATAGCAATCAGCCCCAGCATTTT
TRBV10-3	TRBJ2-4	many	TRBD1	CAISHTQGLNIQYF	TGTGCCATCAGCCACACACAGGGGTTAAACATTCAGTACTTC
TRBV2	TRBJ2-1	NA	TRBD2	CASGPGLAIGEQFF	TGTGCCAGCGGGCCGGGACTAGCGATCGGTGAGCAGTTCTTC
TRBV5-1	TRBJ2-3	many	NA	CASSVGSFTDTQYF	TGCGCCAGCAGTGTGGGGTCCTTCACAGATACGCAGTATTTT
TRBV5-1	TRBJ1-4	few	NA	CASSPYSEANEKLFF	TGCGCCAGCAGCCCCTATTCGGAGGCTAATGAAAAACTGTTTTTT
TRBV6-1	TRBJ2-4	many	TRBD2	CASSVGGGPDIQYF	TGTGCCAGCTCGGTTGGCGGGGGACCAGACATTCAGTACTTC
TRBV14	TRBJ2-7	few	NA	CASSQDPGTRGEQYF	TGTGCCAGCAGCCAGGACCCCGGGACAAGGGGCGAGCAGTACTTC
TRBV12-3/TRBV12-4	TRBJ2-1	many	NA	CASSLMEEQFF	TGTGCCAGCAGTTTGATGGAGGAGCAGTTCTTC